These T cell receptor beta chains were read from a single sample in a study of blood T cell repertoires in COVID-19. Data came from immunoSEQ multiplex PCR; TCRdb stores just in-frame clones and leaves some out. This sample yields 310,000 or so clones, of which around four fifths are seen a single time; roughly 1.1% belongs to the top ten. Sequencing was done on a sample of peripheral blood. The receptors derive from a woman aged 45-65 years with acute or convalescent COVID-19. CDR3s include the opening cysteine and the closing phenylalanine or tryptophan. A D gene is named only where the DNA matches it firmly. Clone size appears in some rows only: once, few, many, or a class for an expanded clone.

j_call d_call clone_size v_call cdr3_nt cdr3_aa
TRBJ1-4 TRBD1 . TRBV6-5 TGTGCCAGCAGTTACCTTGGGACAGAGGGAGAAAAACTGTTTTTT CASSYLGTEGEKLFF
TRBJ1-1 . . TRBV3-1/TRBV3-2 TGTGCCAGCAGCCCAAGGAGTTTAGAAGGAATGACTTTCTTT CASSPRSLEGMTFF
TRBJ1-2 . once TRBV28 TGTGCTGCCATGGAGGGCCAGTGGGGTAACTATGGCTACACCTTC CAAMEGQWGNYGYTF
TRBJ1-2 TRBD1 . TRBV19 TGTGCCAGTAGTAAGGGGGCAGGGGGCACCGCTAACTATGGCTACACCTTC CASSKGAGGTANYGYTF
TRBJ1-5 TRBD1 . TRBV11-1 TGTGCCAGCAGCTTAACGGACAGGGGGTCAAATCAGCCCCAGCATTTT CASSLTDRGSNQPQHF
TRBJ1-6 . . TRBV7-2 TGTGCCAGCAGCTTAGCTACAGGCTATAATTCACCCCTCCACTTT CASSLATGYNSPLHF
TRBJ2-1 . . TRBV5-1 TGCGCCAGCAGCTTGGATGGTAGCGGAAATGAGCAGTTCTTC CASSLDGSGNEQFF
TRBJ1-1 . . TRBV4-1 TGCGCCAGCAGCCCGGTCGCCCGGGAATTGAACACTGAAGCTTTCTTT CASSPVARELNTEAFF
TRBJ2-5 . . TRBV6-2/TRBV6-3 TGTGCCAGCACCCCGGGCAGCCAAGAGACCCAGTACTTC CASTPGSQETQYF
TRBJ2-7 . . TRBV4-3 TGCGCCAGCAGCCAGGGCGGGACGCCTGGCCCATACGAGCAGTACTTC CASSQGGTPGPYEQYF
TRBJ1-4 . once TRBV9 TGTGCCAGCAGCGTAGGATCAGGGGATGAAAAACTGTTTTTT CASSVGSGDEKLFF
TRBJ1-3 . . TRBV27 TGTGCCAGCAGTAAGCTCTCCTCTGGAAACACCATATATTTT CASSKLSSGNTIYF
TRBJ2-3 . . TRBV18 TGTGCCAGCTCACCCTCGACGGGAGATACGCAGTATTTT CASSPSTGDTQYF
TRBJ1-2 . . TRBV29-1 TGCAGCGCCCCACAACCGGGTGAAAACACCTTC CSAPQPGENTF
TRBJ1-2 . once TRBV27 TGTGCCAGCAGTTTACGGGGGGTGGAGGGCTACACCTTC CASSLRGVEGYTF
TRBJ1-2 . once TRBV2 TGTGCCAGCAGTGAAGCGCTTAGGGGTTTCAACTATGGCTACACCTTC CASSEALRGFNYGYTF
TRBJ2-5 TRBD2 . TRBV5-1 TGCGCCAGTAGCCCGCCGCTAGCGGGTCAAGAGACCCAGTACTTC CASSPPLAGQETQYF
TRBJ1-3 TRBD1 . TRBV6-5 TGTGCCAGCAGGGCCCTACAGGGGTCTGGAAACACCATATATTTT CASRALQGSGNTIYF
TRBJ1-5 TRBD1 . TRBV5-5 TGTGCCAGCAGCTTGGGGGGACAGGGAGGCAATCAGCCCCAGCATTTT CASSLGGQGGNQPQHF
TRBJ2-5 . . TRBV24-1 TGTGCCACCAGTGATTCCTCTAGCGCCGAAGAGACCCAGTACTTC CATSDSSSAEETQYF
TRBJ1-6 . . TRBV12-3/TRBV12-4 TGTGCCAGCAGTTCACAGGGACCCCTCCACTTT CASSSQGPLHF
TRBJ2-7 TRBD1 . TRBV2 TGTGCCAGCAGGGGACAGGGTCCCCTACGGGAGCAGTACTTC CASRGQGPLREQYF
TRBJ1-4 . . TRBV7-2 TGTGCCAGCAGCCCTAGCCGAGCTAATGAAAAACTGTTTTTT CASSPSRANEKLFF
TRBJ2-3 TRBD2 . TRBV4-1 TGCGCCAGCAGCCCTGTAGCGGGGGGAAGCACAGATACGCAGTATTTT CASSPVAGGSTDTQYF
TRBJ1-2 . . TRBV3-1/TRBV3-2 TGTGCCAGCAGCCAAGGCGAGGTGGGTCTCGGCTACACCTTC CASSQGEVGLGYTF
TRBJ2-1 . . TRBV6-6 TGTGCCAGCAGTTACCCACCTAAAAGCTCCTACAATGAGCAGTTCTTC CASSYPPKSSYNEQFF
TRBJ2-3 . . TRBV7-9 TGTGCCAGCAGCTTATATGCGAGCGGTATTACAGATACGCAGTATTTT CASSLYASGITDTQYF
TRBJ1-1 . . TRBV4-1 TGCGCCAGCAGCCCAGCCAGGGGATGGACTGAAGCTTTCTTT CASSPARGWTEAFF
TRBJ1-4 . . TRBV2 TGTGCCAGCAGTAGGAGCCCAGGGCAACAGGAAAAACTGTTTTTT CASSRSPGQQEKLFF
TRBJ2-7 . . TRBV27 TGTGCTGTAGGCAGGGCGAGCTACGAGCAGTACTTC CAVGRASYEQYF
TRBJ1-2 TRBD1 . TRBV5-1 TGCGCCAGCAGCCCGGACGGGACAGCCTATGGCTACACCTTC CASSPDGTAYGYTF
TRBJ2-1 . . TRBV10-1 TGCGCCAGCAGTGAGCCCCGGGCGGGGAGTGTGCCGTTCTTC CASSEPRAGSVPFF
TRBJ2-5 . once TRBV30 TGTGCCTGGAGTGTAGGAGGCGGAGAGACCCAGTACTTC CAWSVGGGETQYF
TRBJ1-3 . few TRBV6-5 TGTGCCAGCAGGACAGTCACCCACTCTGGAAACACCATATATTTT CASRTVTHSGNTIYF
TRBJ2-5 . . TRBV5-1 TGCGCCAGCAGCTTGGCTAGTTGGCGGAGGGAAGAGACCCAGTACTTC CASSLASWRREETQYF
TRBJ2-7 TRBD1 . TRBV11-3 TGTGCCAGCAGCTCCTCCGGGACAGGGGGCTACGAGCAGTACTTC CASSSSGTGGYEQYF
TRBJ1-2 TRBD1 few TRBV27 TGTGCCAGCAGTTTGGAGGGACAGGGAGACTATGGCTACACCTTC CASSLEGQGDYGYTF
TRBJ1-1 . . TRBV30 TGTGCCTGGGGAAGGGGCCAGAACACTGAAGCTTTCTTT CAWGRGQNTEAFF
TRBJ1-1 TRBD1 . TRBV29-1 TGCAGCGTTGGCGGACAGGGAATGACGAGGAACACTGAAGCTTTCTTT CSVGGQGMTRNTEAFF
TRBJ2-3 . . TRBV7-9 TGTGCCAGCAGCCCCGGATCGGGAGATACGCAGTATTTT CASSPGSGDTQYF
TRBJ1-3 TRBD1 . TRBV6-6 TGTGCCAGCAGTAGGGACAGGGGAAACACCATATATTTT CASSRDRGNTIYF
TRBJ1-4 . . TRBV15 TGTGCCACCAGCAGACCCGGGGCGGAGGGAAGAGAAAAACTGTTTTTT CATSRPGAEGREKLFF
TRBJ1-1 TRBD1 . TRBV5-1 TGCGCCAGCAGCTCCCGGACAGGGCAGAACACTGAAGCTTTCTTT CASSSRTGQNTEAFF
TRBJ1-2 . . TRBV4-2 TGTGCCAGCAGCCCCAGTGCGGCCAACTATGGCTACACCTTC CASSPSAANYGYTF
TRBJ2-3 . . TRBV29-1 TGCAGCGTGGTACCGGGACTGTCAGATACGCAGTATTTT CSVVPGLSDTQYF
TRBJ1-2 TRBD1 . TRBV29-1 TGCAGCGCTTCCGGGACAGCTCATAACTATGGCTACACCTTC CSASGTAHNYGYTF
TRBJ2-4 TRBD1 . TRBV19 TGTGCCAGTAGGGGACAGGGAGAGAACATTCAGTACTTC CASRGQGENIQYF
TRBJ1-1 . . TRBV27 TGTGCCAGCAGTTTAGACCCTCCGGGACTTTTTAAGCTATCGGAAGCTTTCTTT CASSLDPPGLFKLSEAFF
TRBJ1-4 TRBD1 . TRBV5-1 TGCGCCAGCAGCTTGCTTACCGGGACAGGGAATGAAAAACTGTTTTTT CASSLLTGTGNEKLFF